This T cell receptor beta chain was sequenced during a study of CD8+ T cells in alopecia areata. Study-level points and caveats: Compared with normal scalp, lesional scalp had higher clonality and more expanded CD8+ clones.

CDR1 and CDR2 (germline): SNHLY, FYNNEI. J lost 0 bases, V lost 10 bases, and 4 bases had no gene match. CDR3 size: 14 residues. RNA extraction and reverse transcription yielded cDNA as sequencing template. TCRdb's copy holds only in-frame clones and misses some; the assay was immunoSEQ multiplex PCR. Seen here are 100,000 to 150,000 clones, around 60% observed once, and the top ten hold 4.5%. In alopecia areata patients, both lesional scalp punch biopsies and peripheral blood were collected. Investigators sorted PBMCs to obtain both CD4+ and CD8+ T cells. Comment on this clone: Its antigen is not identified.

This TCR derives from a human donor with alopecia areata. The V gene is TRBV2, the J gene TRBJ2-4, with TRBD1 matching 9 bases. This sample comprised CD4+ T cells sorted from blood, obtained at week 0. Here the CDR3 reads CATNRGQAKNIQYF. The CDR3 DNA sequence: TGTGCCACCAACAGGGGGCAAGCCAAAAACATTCAGTACTTC.